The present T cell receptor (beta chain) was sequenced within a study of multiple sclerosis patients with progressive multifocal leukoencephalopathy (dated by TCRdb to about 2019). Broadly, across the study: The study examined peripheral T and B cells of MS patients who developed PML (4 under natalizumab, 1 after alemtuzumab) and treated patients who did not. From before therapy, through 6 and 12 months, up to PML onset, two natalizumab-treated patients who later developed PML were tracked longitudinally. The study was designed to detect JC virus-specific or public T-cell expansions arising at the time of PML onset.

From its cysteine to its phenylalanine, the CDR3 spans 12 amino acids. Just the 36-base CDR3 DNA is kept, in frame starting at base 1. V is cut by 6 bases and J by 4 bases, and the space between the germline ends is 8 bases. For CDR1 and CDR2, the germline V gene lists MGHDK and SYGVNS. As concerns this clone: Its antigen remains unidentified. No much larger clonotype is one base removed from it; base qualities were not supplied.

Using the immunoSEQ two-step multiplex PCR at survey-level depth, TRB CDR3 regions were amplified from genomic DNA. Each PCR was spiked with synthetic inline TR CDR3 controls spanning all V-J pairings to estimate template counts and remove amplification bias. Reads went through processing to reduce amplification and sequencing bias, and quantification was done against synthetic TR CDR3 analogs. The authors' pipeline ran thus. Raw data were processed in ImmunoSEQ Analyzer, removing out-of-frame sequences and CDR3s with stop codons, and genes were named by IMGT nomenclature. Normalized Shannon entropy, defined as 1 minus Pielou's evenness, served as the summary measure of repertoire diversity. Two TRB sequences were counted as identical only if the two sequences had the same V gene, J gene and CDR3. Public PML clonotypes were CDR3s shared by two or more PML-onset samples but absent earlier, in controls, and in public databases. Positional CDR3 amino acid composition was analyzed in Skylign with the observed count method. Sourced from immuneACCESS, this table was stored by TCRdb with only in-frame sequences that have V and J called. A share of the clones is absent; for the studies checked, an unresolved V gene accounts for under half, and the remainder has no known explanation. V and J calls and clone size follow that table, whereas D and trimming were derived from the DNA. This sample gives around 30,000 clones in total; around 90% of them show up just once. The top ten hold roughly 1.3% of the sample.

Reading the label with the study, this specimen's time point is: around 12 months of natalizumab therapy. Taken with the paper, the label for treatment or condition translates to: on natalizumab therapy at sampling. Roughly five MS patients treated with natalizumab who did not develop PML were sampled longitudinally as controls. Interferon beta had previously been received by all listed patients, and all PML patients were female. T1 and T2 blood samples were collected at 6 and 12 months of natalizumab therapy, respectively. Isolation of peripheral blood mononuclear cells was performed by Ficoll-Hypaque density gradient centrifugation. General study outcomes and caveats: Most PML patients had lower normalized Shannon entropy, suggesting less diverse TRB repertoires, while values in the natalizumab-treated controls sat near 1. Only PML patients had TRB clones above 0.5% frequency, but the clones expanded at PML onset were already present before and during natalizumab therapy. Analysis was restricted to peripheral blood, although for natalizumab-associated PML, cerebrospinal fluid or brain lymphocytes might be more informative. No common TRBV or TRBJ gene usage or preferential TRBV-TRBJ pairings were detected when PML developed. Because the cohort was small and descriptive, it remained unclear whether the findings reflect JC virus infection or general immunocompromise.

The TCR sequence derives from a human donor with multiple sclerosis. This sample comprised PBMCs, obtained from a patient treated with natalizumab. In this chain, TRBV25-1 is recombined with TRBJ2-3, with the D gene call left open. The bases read TGTGCCAGCAGGGCTACTCCAGATACGCAGTATTTT. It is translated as CASRATPDTQYF.